This T cell receptor (beta chain) was recovered during a study of OX40 agonist ivuxolimab in advanced cancers. Some clones are missing from TCRdb's copy, which holds only in-frame ones; the method was immunoSEQ multiplex PCR. Counted here are nearly 45,000 clones, 80% occurring once; the ten biggest clones make up 4.2%. As concerns this clone: What it binds is not known.

Study results and limitations: CD8+ T cells (on average) carried more expanded clones than CD4+ T cells.

The CDR3 runs 16 residues. This sequence joins TRBV21-1 and TRBJ2-7; TRBD2 is taken as the D call from the table, unchecked against the DNA. TRBV21-1 is a pseudogene locus. The sample here was CD4+ or CD8+ T cells sorted from blood, taken in a trial of the OX40 agonist ivuxolimab. The receptor's source is an adult with an advanced solid tumor such as melanoma, head and neck, liver or kidney cancer. The CDR3 here is CASSKDGTQVIYEQYF. Here the CDR3 DNA reads TGTGCCAGCAGCAAAGATGGGACTCAGGTGATCTACGAGCAGTACTTC.